One sample yielded the 25 T cell receptor beta chains listed below, sequenced in a study of T cells expressing NK-cell markers. TCRdb re-analyzed the 5' RACE reads; it lists each CDR3 protein once, without DNA. The sample includes approximately 420,000 distinct CDR3 sequences. What was sequenced was blood T cells: a sorted CD56 or NKG2C T cell subset, CD4+ or CD8+ T cells, or bulk PBMC T cells (not recorded which). These receptors originate from a woman in her forties or fifties in good health.

The V and J genes are TRBV29-1 and TRBJ2-2; TCRdb calls TRBD1, which cannot be checked without DNA. This CDR3 has 17 residues. Germline values: CDR1 SQVTM, CDR2 ANQGSEA. The CDR3 here is CSVEVNPGQQNTGELFF.

The chain uses TRBV4-1 and TRBJ2-2; the D call from TCRdb, TRBD1, cannot be confirmed without DNA. CDR1 and CDR2 from the germline V gene are MGHRA and YSYEKL. The CDR3 loop spans 16 amino acids. This CDR3 is CASSQTGLSTRRELFF.

This chain connects TRBV7-8 to TRBJ2-7; absent DNA, TCRdb's TRBD2 call cannot be checked. The CDR3 length is 14 residues. Looked up from germline, CDR1 is SGHVS and CDR2 is FQNEAQ. The CDR3 protein is CASKGGRFTYEQYF.

This chain links TRBV10-3 with TRBJ1-6. The germline V gene has CDR1 ENHRY and CDR2 SYGVKD. This CDR3 contains 14 residues. This CDR3 reads CAISGWTENSPLHF.

The chain has TRBV12-3 or TRBV12-4 and TRBJ2-1; TCRdb's D gene call, TRBD2, goes unchecked for lack of DNA. This CDR3 contains 17 residues. The CDR3 sequence is CASSSPITSAKDNEQFF.

The chain recombines TRBV12-3 or TRBV12-4 with TRBJ2-3; TCRdb gives TRBD2 as the D gene, but with no DNA this cannot be confirmed. This CDR3 is 17 amino acids long. This chain's CDR3 is CASSTTSGRPRADTQYF.

The genes are TRBV15 and TRBJ2-5. There are 14 residues in the CDR3. Germline assignment: CDR1 LNHNV and CDR2 YYDKDF (reference sequence). The chain's CDR3 is CATSRDVGQETQYF.

CDR3 in amino acids: CASSYAGLASTGELFF. V usage is TRBV6-5 and J usage is TRBJ2-2. The CDR3 has 16 residues. Germline V gene data show CDR1 as MNHEY and CDR2 as SVGAGI.

CDR3 loop: CSARQGSSGNTIYF. The V and J genes are TRBV20-1 and TRBJ1-3; the D gene TCRdb calls, TRBD1, cannot be checked with no DNA. The CDR3 length is 14 residues. CDR1 is DFQATT and CDR2 is SNEGSKA in the germline V gene (reference sequence).

The CDR3 spells CASGLEGHLVCRAGQYF. This chain links TRBV12-5 with TRBJ2-4. Germline V gene lookup returns CDR1 LGHNT and CDR2 FRNRAP. The CDR3 totals 17 residues.

V and J are TRBV20-1 and TRBJ2-1; no DNA is available, so the TRBD2 call from TCRdb remains unchecked. CDR1 and CDR2 (germline): DFQATT, SNEGSKA (reference sequence). The CDR3 totals 16 residues. The CDR3 spells CSAPRPGRGSYNEQFF.

The chain links TRBV18 to TRBJ2-1; TCRdb picks TRBD2, but there is no DNA to check that call. This CDR3 is 20 amino acids long. CDR1 is KGHSH and CDR2 is LQKENI in the germline V gene. The CDR3 spells CASSIPLGTSGTNLYNEQFF.

V gene TRBV7-9 combines with J gene TRBJ2-4. The CDR3 is 12 residues long. Germline V CDR1 and CDR2: SEHNR, FQNEAQ (reference sequence). The CDR3 loop reads CAGLGLGNIQYF.

V gene TRBV4-1 combines with J gene TRBJ1-3; TCRdb calls TRBD1, which cannot be checked without DNA. CDR1 MGHRA and CDR2 YSYEKL come from the germline V gene. The CDR3 sequence is 17 residues long. Here the CDR3 reads CASSQDPGGASGNTIYF.

The chain is built from TRBV27 and TRBJ2-2. The CDR3 sequence is 13 residues long. Germline-derived CDR1 and CDR2 are MNHEY and SMNVEV (reference sequence). The CDR3 loop reads CASKRSNTGELFF.

The chain uses TRBV5-1 and TRBJ2-1; TCRdb selects TRBD1, and the lack of DNA leaves this call unchecked. Germline loops: CDR1 SGHRS, CDR2 YFSETQ. This CDR3 has 15 residues. This CDR3 is CASSFETGNWNEQFF.

This rearrangement joins TRBV7-8 to TRBJ1-2; the TCRdb D gene call, TRBD1, has no DNA to confirm it. This CDR3 contains 15 residues. The germline V gene encodes CDR1 SGHVS and CDR2 FQNEAQ. The CDR3 here is CASSISGTASRAYTF.

The chain recombines TRBV12-3 or TRBV12-4 with TRBJ2-2; TCRdb proposes TRBD2, but this gene call is untestable without DNA. The CDR3 loop spans 16 amino acids. The CDR3 here is CASSPRTRTNTGELFF.

This rearrangement joins TRBV12-3 or TRBV12-4 to TRBJ2-2; lacking DNA, the TRBD1 call made by TCRdb goes unchecked. This CDR3 is 18 amino acids long. CDR3 sequence: CASSSMGGSASNTGELFF.

The chain employs TRBV3-1 and TRBJ2-7; without DNA, the TCRdb call of TRBD1 cannot be checked. Germline values: CDR1 LGHDT, CDR2 YNNKEL (reference sequence). The CDR3 covers 14 residues. The CDR3 protein is CASSTLRQGNEQYF.

The chain couples TRBV9 to TRBJ2-7; TCRdb names TRBD1, which stays unverified in the absence of DNA. Per the germline V gene, CDR1 is SGDLS and CDR2 is YYNGEE. The CDR3 runs 15 residues. This chain's CDR3 is CASSVGGAQRLEQYF.

The chain has TRBV20-1 and TRBJ2-3; there is no DNA to check the TCRdb D call of TRBD2. CDR3 size: 14 residues. Germline CDR1 DFQATT, CDR2 SNEGSKA (reference sequence). The CDR3: CSASGRENTDTQYF.

The chain couples TRBV12-3 or TRBV12-4 to TRBJ1-6. This CDR3 contains 15 residues. CDR3 in amino acids: CASSRKSSYNSPLHF.

This chain uses TRBV12-3 or TRBV12-4 with TRBJ1-2; TCRdb indicates TRBD1, and absent DNA this call remains unverified. The CDR3 extends over 15 amino acids. This CDR3 is CASSTRAGQGLGYTF.

The chain recombines TRBV29-1 with TRBJ1-4; TCRdb selects TRBD1, and the lack of DNA leaves this call unchecked. CDR1 and CDR2 from the germline V gene are SQVTM and ANQGSEA. CDR3 size: 12 residues. The CDR3 region is CSALRQGEKLFF.